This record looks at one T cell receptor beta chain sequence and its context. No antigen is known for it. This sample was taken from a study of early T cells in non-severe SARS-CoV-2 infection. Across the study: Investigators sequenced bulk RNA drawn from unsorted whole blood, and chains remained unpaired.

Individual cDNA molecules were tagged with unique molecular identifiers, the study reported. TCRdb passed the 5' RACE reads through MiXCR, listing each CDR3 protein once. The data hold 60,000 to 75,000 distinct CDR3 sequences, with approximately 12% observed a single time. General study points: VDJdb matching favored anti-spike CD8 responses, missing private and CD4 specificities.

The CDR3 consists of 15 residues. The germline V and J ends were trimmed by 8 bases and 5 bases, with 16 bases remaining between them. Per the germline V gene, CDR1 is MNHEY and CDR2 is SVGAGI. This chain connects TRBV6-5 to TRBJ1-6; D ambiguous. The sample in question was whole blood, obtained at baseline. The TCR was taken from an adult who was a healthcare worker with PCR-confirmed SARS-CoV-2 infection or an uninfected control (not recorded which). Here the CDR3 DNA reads TGTGCCAGCGGTAGACTCAACCCTAATAATTCACCCCTCCACTTT. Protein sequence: CASGRLNPNNSPLHF.